This T cell receptor (beta chain) was captured by sequencing in a study of shared clonotypes between healthy human individuals. There are a few counts of this clone. V lost 3 bases, J lost 6 bases, and 15 bases lay in between. The germline gives CDR1 GTSNPN, CDR2 SVGIG (reference sequence). The CDR3 extends over 15 amino acids. Several immunoSEQ 96-well plates shared each subset's DNA, each plate a replicate. Assay: immunoSEQ multiplex PCR; the TCRdb copy retains only in-frame clones and omits some. The sample yields about 980,000 clones, approximately 80% seen once. Sample: memory CD4+ T cells sorted from blood. Specified subset: CD45RA-negative fraction. The rearrangement uses TRBV30 and TRBJ1-6, with a tentative D call TRBD1 (6 bases). The sequence was obtained from a man aged 18 to 30 in good health. Here the CDR3 DNA reads TGTGCCTGGAGCGGCAGCAGGGGAATTAATTCACCCCTCCACTTT. Protein: CAWSGSRGINSPLHF.